The 22 T cell receptor beta chains presented below share a single source sample, sequenced in a study of T cells in Graves' hyperthyroidism and ophthalmopathy. What was amplified from RNA transcripts were TCR beta CDR3 regions. The TCR CDR3 first-round RT-PCR relied on the HTBI primer set. TCRdb passed the multiplex PCR reads through MiXCR, listing each CDR3 protein once. Of 350,000 or so distinct CDR3 sequences in the sample, about a sixth are singletons; the top ten hold less than 20%. Input material: blood. All receptors come from a woman in her thirties or forties with Graves' ophthalmopathy.

As concerns this clonotype: Lacking the conserved final phenylalanine or tryptophan, this CDR3 likely reflects a read error. V and J are TRBV11-3 and TRBJ2-2; 11 nucleotides agree with TRBD2. This CDR3 has 14 residues. Germline CDR1 is SGHNT and CDR2 is YENEEA. Trimming cost V 8 bases and J 6 bases; bases outside gene matches: 5. Written as DNA, the CDR3 is TGTGCCAGCGGGAATAGCGGGAGGGCCGGGGAGCTGTTTCTT. Translation: CASGNSGRAGELFL.

This clonotype was recorded many times. The chain carries TRBV25-1 and TRBJ1-1, with a weak D call TRBD1 (6 bases). Germline CDR1 and CDR2: MGHDK and SYGVNS. This CDR3 contains 14 residues. Between the trimmed V and J ends, which lost 3 bases and 9 bases, there was a span of 17 bases. The chain's CDR3 is CASSDLDRQDQAFF. The CDR3 DNA is TGTGCCAGCAGTGACCTTGACCGACAGGATCAAGCTTTCTTT.

CDR3 sequence reads: CASSRTGGAGYTF. CDR3 DNA sequence: TGTGCCAGCAGTCGGACAGGTGGTGCTGGCTACACCTTC. The chain has TRBV6-1 and TRBJ1-2, with 7 positions matching TRBD1. The V segment lost 5 bases and the J segment 7 bases; nucleotides outside the gene matches: 7. Looked up from germline, CDR1 is MNHNS and CDR2 is SASEGT. This CDR3 has 13 residues.

This clonotype was found many times. The CDR3 here is CASSYSDSPYGYTF. CDR3 sequence (DNA): TGTGCCAGCAGTTACTCGGACAGCCCCTATGGCTACACCTTC. The chain couples TRBV6-2 or TRBV6-3 to TRBJ1-2; tentatively, D is TRBD1 (6 bases). The CDR3 loop spans 14 amino acids. Germline loops: CDR1 MNHEY, CDR2 SVGEGT. V dropped 0 bases and J dropped 4 bases, with 9 bases sitting between them.

Many counts were recorded for this clonotype. The chain carries TRBV6-1 and TRBJ2-3, with D uncertain. CDR3 length: 13 residues. Germline assignment: CDR1 MNHNS and CDR2 SASEGT. V gave up 6 bases and J gave up 6 bases, with 13 bases separating them. For the CDR3, the DNA is TGTGCCAGCAGGCAAGGCGATGGGGATACGCAGTATTTT. Translated, it gives CASRQGDGDTQYF.

This clonotype has ten or more counts. The rearrangement links TRBV12-3 or TRBV12-4 to TRBJ1-1, with a possible D match to TRBD1 (5 bases). The V and J ends lost 4 bases and 3 bases respectively, with 9 bases between them. The CDR3 extends over 13 amino acids. CDR3 bases: TGTGCCAGCAGTTGGGGGGTAGACACTGAAGCTTTCTTT. It encodes CASSWGVDTEAFF.

The chain couples TRBV20-1 to TRBJ2-7; 10 bases match TRBD2. The J segment lost 5 bases and the V segment lost 1 base, leaving 11 bases of the junction unmatched. Looked up from germline, CDR1 is DFQATT and CDR2 is SNEGSKA (reference sequence). The CDR3 loop spans 16 amino acids. CDR3 sequence: CSARALLAGESDEQYF. CDR3 DNA sequence: TGCAGTGCTAGAGCCCTCCTAGCGGGAGAGTCAGACGAGCAGTACTTC.

This clonotype came up many times. V is TRBV12-3 or TRBV12-4 and J is TRBJ2-2; 7 bases fit TRBD1. The CDR3 sequence is 15 residues long. Trimming at V came to 6 bases and at J to 4 bases, leaving 8 bases not matched to a gene. The CDR3 is CASRPNRGGTGELFF. CDR3 coding DNA: TGTGCCAGCAGACCAAACAGGGGCGGCACCGGGGAGCTGTTTTTT.

The J gene is TRBJ2-5, the V gene TRBV27; TRBD2 aligns across 15 bases. The CDR3 loop spans 14 amino acids. Looked up from germline, CDR1 is MNHEY and CDR2 is SMNVEV (reference sequence). The junction had 3 bases not matched to a gene; V was cut back by 9 bases and J by 4 bases. The CDR3 DNA sequence: TGTGCCAGACCGGGACTAGCGGGAGGAGAGACCCAGTACTTC. It translates to CARPGLAGGETQYF.

Ten or more counts support this clonotype. The V and J genes are TRBV10-3 and TRBJ1-3; TRBD1 aligns across 8 bases. The V segment lost 10 bases and the J segment 5 bases; nucleotides outside the gene matches: 7. CDR1 is ENHRY and CDR2 is SYGVKD in the germline V gene. This CDR3 region has 13 residues. The CDR3 coding sequence is TGTGCCACCGGACAGGGTGAAAGAAACACCATATATTTT. Translated, it gives CATGQGERNTIYF.

This clonotype was observed many times. The CDR3 spells CASTPPPLAQMGDTEAFF. The CDR3 DNA follows: TGTGCCAGCACTCCCCCCCCACTGGCCCAGATGGGGGACACTGAAGCTTTCTTT. This chain links TRBV6-2 or TRBV6-3 with TRBJ1-1; D might be TRBD1 (5 bases). The germline V and J ends were trimmed by 7 bases and 3 bases, with 27 bases remaining between them. CDR3 size: 18 residues. CDR1 MNHEY and CDR2 SVGEGT come from the germline V gene.

The chain links TRBV20-1 to TRBJ2-7; 9 positions agree with TRBD1. CDR1 is DFQATT and CDR2 is SNEGSKA in the germline V gene (reference sequence). The V segment lost 6 bases and the J segment 2 bases; nucleotides outside the gene matches: 8. The CDR3 loop spans 14 amino acids. This chain's CDR3 is CSAPGQGNTYEQYF. The CDR3 DNA follows: TGCAGTGCCCCGGGACAGGGCAACACCTACGAGCAGTACTTC.

The rearrangement joins TRBV30 to TRBJ2-5, with D hard to call. Germline CDR1 reads GTSNPN; CDR2 reads SVGIG (reference sequence). The CDR3 length is 9 residues. V lost 3 bases, J lost 5 bases, and 1 base lay in between. The CDR3 here is CAWRETQYF. The CDR3 nucleotides are TGTGCCTGGAGGGAGACCCAGTACTTC.

This clonotype was counted many times. This rearrangement joins TRBV30 to TRBJ1-1; D ambiguous. CDR1 and CDR2 from the germline V gene are GTSNPN and SVGIG (reference sequence). This CDR3 contains 12 residues. Trimming stripped 1 base from V and 0 bases from J, with 3 bases between. The CDR3 sequence is CAWSDMNTEAFF. CDR3 in DNA: TGTGCCTGGAGTGACATGAACACTGAAGCTTTCTTT.

This clonotype was found many times. One end of the junction fails to match germline, which may point to a read error. This chain links TRBV12-3 or TRBV12-4 with TRBJ1-1; D remains unclear. The length of the CDR3 is 13 residues. This CDR3 is CASSLGGATEASF. The CDR3 bases are TGTGCCAGCAGTTTAGGGGGAGCCACTGAAGCTTCCTTT.

This clonotype has just a few counts. A much bigger clone sits one base away, suggesting this may be a read error. The V and J genes are TRBV27 and TRBJ2-5; D is tentatively TRBD1 or TRBD2 (6 bases each). The CDR3 is 17 amino acids. Germline V CDR1 and CDR2: MNHEY, SMNVEV (reference sequence). CDR3 residues: CARSLYGRPGAQETQYF. The CDR3 region has the DNA TGTGCCCGCAGTTTATATGGGAGGCCAGGGGCCCAAGAGACCCAGTACTTC.

Many counts were recorded for this clonotype. The chain couples TRBV13 to TRBJ2-6, with D possibly TRBD2 on 5 matching bases. The germline V and J ends were trimmed by 3 bases and 7 bases, with 10 bases remaining between them. The CDR3 covers 14 residues. From germline, CDR1 is PRHDT and CDR2 FYEKMQ (reference sequence). The CDR3 DNA reads TGTGCCAGCAGCTTGCAGTCGGGAGCCAACGTCCTGACTTTC. This gives the protein CASSLQSGANVLTF.

This clonotype was picked up many times. The chain links TRBV3-2 to TRBJ1-1; TRBD1 is the table's D call and was not checked against the DNA. TRBV3-2 is a listed pseudogene. This CDR3 has 16 residues. This CDR3 reads CASRPRTGGSRTEAFF. DNA of the CDR3: TGTGCCAGCAGGCCACGGACGGGGGGGAGTCGGACTGAAGCTTTCTTT.

At least ten counts were recorded for this clonotype. The V call is TRBV28, the J call TRBJ1-5; possible D gene TRBD1, 6 bases. This CDR3 region has 12 residues. V was trimmed by 10 bases and J by 4 bases, leaving 11 bases between them. Germline V gene sequence: CDR1 MDHEN, CDR2 SYDVKM. CDR3 in DNA: TGTGCCATCGGACAGCCTAATCAGCCCCAGCATTTT. Translation: CAIGQPNQPQHF.

To note about this clonotype: Since a much larger clone is just one base distant, this may be a read error. This chain uses TRBV6-1 with TRBJ1-3; D uncertain. The CDR3 sequence is 15 residues long. The ends were cut back, 5 bases at V and 3 bases at J, with 14 bases in the middle. Germline values: CDR1 MNHNS, CDR2 SASEGT. CDR3: CASSRPTAHGNTIYF. Here the CDR3 DNA reads TGTGCCAGCAGTAGGCCTACCGCCCATGGAAACACCATATATTTT.

This clonotype was recorded a few times. The chain carries TRBV11-1 and TRBJ2-7, with a possible D match to TRBD1 (6 bases). Germline values: CDR1 SGHAT, CDR2 FQDESV (reference sequence). The CDR3 contains 18 residues. The V gene lost 1 base and the J gene lost 3 bases, with 22 bases spanning the gap. CDR3 sequence reads: CASSLGFLDRTVVYEQYF. CDR3 bases: TGTGCCAGCAGCTTAGGTTTTCTCGACAGGACAGTGGTCTACGAGCAGTACTTC.

This clonotype was seen ten or more times. The chain couples TRBV5-1 to TRBJ1-1, with D perhaps matching TRBD1 (6 bases). Trimming cost V 7 bases and J 0 bases, with 16 bases left between them. The CDR3 is 15 amino acids. CDR1 is SGHRS, CDR2 YFSETQ, per germline. For the CDR3, the DNA is TGCGCCAGCCATTATAAGGACAGTTTGAACACTGAAGCTTTCTTT. Amino acid sequence: CASHYKDSLNTEAFF.